The 26 T cell receptor beta chains below come from one sample, sequenced in a study of lymphopenia after photon versus proton radiotherapy. The method was immunoSEQ multiplex PCR; TCRdb's version includes in-frame clones alone and lacks a portion of them. This repertoire shows approximately 65,000 clones, about nine tenths found once; its top ten account for roughly a tenth. The source material was peripheral blood, sampled from a patient treated with proton-based radiotherapy. Every receptor here comes from a man at least 80 years old with esophageal cancer.

The rearrangement links TRBV30 to TRBJ1-1, with D uncertain. CDR1 GTSNPN and CDR2 SVGIG come from the germline V gene (reference sequence). The CDR3 runs to 11 residues. Trimming took 0 bases from V and 6 from J, leaving 5 bases between them. The CDR3 spells CAWSVGAEAFF. For the CDR3, the DNA is TGTGCCTGGAGTGTTGGGGCTGAAGCTTTCTTT. Looking up the rest from reference TRBV30 and TRBJ1-1 gives the full variable domain: SQTIHQWPATLVQPVGSPLSLECTVEGTSNPNLYWYRQAAGRGLQLLFYSVGIGQISSEVPQNLSASRPQDRQFILSSKKLLLSDSGFYLCAWSVGAEAFFGQGTRLTVV.

The CDR3 is CASGRLAGGQETQYF. The CDR3, as DNA: TGTGCCAGCGGGAGACTAGCGGGAGGGCAAGAGACCCAGTACTTC. The rearrangement links TRBV2 to TRBJ2-5, with 14 nucleotides matching TRBD2. From germline, CDR1 is SNHLY and CDR2 FYNNEI. V lost 8 bases to trimming and J lost 2 bases; unmatched junction nucleotides: 4. This CDR3 spans 15 amino acids.

V gene TRBV2 combines with J gene TRBJ2-3, with D unclear. V dropped 10 bases and J dropped 3 bases, with 14 bases sitting between them. This CDR3 comprises 13 residues. Germline V gives CDR1 SNHLY, CDR2 FYNNEI. The CDR3: CANTKTATDTQYF. The DNA for the CDR3 is TGTGCCAACACTAAAACAGCAACAGATACGCAGTATTTT.

The chain has TRBV11-2 and TRBJ2-5, with TRBD1 identical over 9 bases. The junction had 2 bases not matched to a gene; V was cut back by 1 base and J by 2 bases. The CDR3 has 15 amino acids. CDR1 is SGHAT, CDR2 FQNNGV, per germline. CDR3 sequence (DNA): TGTGCCAGCAGCTTAGGGGACAGGGTACAAGAGACCCAGTACTTC. The encoded protein is CASSLGDRVQETQYF.

The V gene is TRBV4-3, the J gene TRBJ2-5, with D uncertain. Germline V lookup: CDR1 LGHNA, CDR2 YSLEER. The CDR3 runs to 13 residues. The V end was cut by 4 bases, the J end by 4 bases, with 10 bases between. CDR3 sequence (DNA): TGCGCCAGCAGCCCAGAGGCAGGAGAGACCCAGTACTTC. Residues: CASSPEAGETQYF.

CDR3 in amino acids: CASSYDGTGFYEQYF. Here the CDR3 DNA reads TGTGCCAGCAGTTACGACGGGACAGGGTTTTACGAGCAGTACTTC. The chain combines TRBV6-5 with TRBJ2-7, with TRBD1 identical over 9 bases. Unmatched junction bases numbered 6, after V lost 2 bases and J lost 4 bases. The germline V gene encodes CDR1 MNHEY and CDR2 SVGAGI. The CDR3 runs to 15 residues.

This clone was found once. This rearrangement joins TRBV19 to TRBJ2-3, with D tentatively TRBD2 (5 bases). Deletions cut 6 bases from V and 1 base from J, with 14 bases between. The CDR3 runs 15 residues. Germline values: CDR1 LNHDA, CDR2 SQIVND (reference sequence). The CDR3 sequence: CASRKRGSGTDTQYF. The CDR3 DNA reads as TGTGCCAGTAGGAAAAGAGGGTCGGGCACAGATACGCAGTATTTT. Full variable domain (rest looked up from reference TRBV19 and TRBJ2-3): DGGITQSPKYLFRKEGQNVTLSCEQNLNHDAMYWYRQDPGQGLRLIYYSQIVNDFQKGDIAEGYSVSREKKESFPLTVTSAQKNPTAFYLCASRKRGSGTDTQYFGPGTRLTVL.

J is TRBJ2-5 and V is TRBV7-6; D uncertain. Trimming stripped 4 bases from V and 2 bases from J, with 5 bases between. The CDR3 extends over 12 amino acids. Germline V gives CDR1 SGHVS, CDR2 FNYEAQ. The CDR3 bases are TGTGCCAGCAGCTCCTCACAAGAGACCCAGTACTTC. Its translation: CASSSSQETQYF.

The chain carries TRBV5-4 and TRBJ1-1; D is perhaps TRBD1 (6 bases). V lost 4 bases to trimming and J lost 1 base, with 11 bases between them. The length of the CDR3 is 14 residues. From germline, CDR1 is SGHNT and CDR2 YYREEE (reference sequence). The CDR3 loop is CASSRGQQNTEAFF. In DNA form, the CDR3 reads TGTGCCAGCAGCCGAGGACAGCAGAACACTGAAGCTTTCTTT. The complete variable domain, with remaining parts taken from reference TRBV5-4 and TRBJ1-1, reads ETGVTQSPTHLIKTRGQQVTLRCSSQSGHNTVSWYQQALGQGPQFIFQYYREEENGRGNFPPRFSGLQFPNYSSELNVNALELDDSALYLCASSRGQQNTEAFFGQGTRLTVV.

The genes are TRBV2 and TRBJ2-3; D is unresolved. The CDR3 sequence is 14 residues long. Trimming removed 4 bases at V and 0 bases at J, with 8 bases between. CDR1 is SNHLY and CDR2 is FYNNEI in the germline V gene. The CDR3 loop reads CASSVVLSTDTQYF. As DNA, the CDR3 is TGTGCCAGCAGTGTAGTCCTTAGCACAGATACGCAGTATTTT.

The chain carries TRBV6-5 and TRBJ1-4; D unclear. The ends were cut back, 5 bases at V and 8 bases at J, with 15 bases in the middle. The CDR3 loop spans 14 amino acids. Per the germline V gene, CDR1 is MNHEY and CDR2 is SVGAGI. This chain's CDR3 is CASSGGNVLEKLFF. For the CDR3, the DNA is TGTGCCAGCAGTGGAGGGAATGTATTGGAAAAACTGTTTTTT.

The genes are TRBV9 and TRBJ2-7, with D possibly called TRBD1 or TRBD2 (6 bases each). Trimming removed 2 bases from V and 1 base from J, with 10 bases in between. The CDR3 has 14 amino acids. Germline CDR1 reads SGDLS; CDR2 reads YYNGEE. The CDR3, as DNA: TGTGCCAGCAGCGTGACGGGGGCTTCCTACGAGCAGTACTTC. It yields the protein CASSVTGASYEQYF.

The V gene is TRBV9, the J gene TRBJ2-3, with no clear D. The V gene lost 0 bases and the J gene lost 4 bases, with 9 bases spanning the gap. CDR1 is SGDLS, CDR2 YYNGEE, per germline. The CDR3 runs to 14 residues. This CDR3 is CASSVDPQPDTQYF. In DNA, the CDR3 is TGTGCCAGCAGCGTAGACCCACAGCCAGATACGCAGTATTTT. Full variable domain (rest looked up from reference TRBV9 and TRBJ2-3): DSGVTQTPKHLITATGQRVTLRCSPRSGDLSVYWYQQSLDQGLQFLIQYYNGEERAKGNILERFSAQQFPDLHSELNLSSLELGDSALYFCASSVDPQPDTQYFGPGTRLTVL.

The rearrangement uses TRBV28 and TRBJ1-5; D remains ambiguous. In germline, CDR1 is MDHEN, CDR2 SYDVKM. The CDR3 is 15 amino acids. V gave up 5 bases and J gave up 9 bases, with 20 bases separating them. CDR3 sequence: CASSQSHRGPGPQHF. The DNA for the CDR3 is TGTGCCAGCAGTCAGTCCCACAGAGGCCCCGGGCCCCAGCATTTT. Full variable domain (remainder filled in from reference TRBV28 and TRBJ1-5): DVKVTQSSRYLVKRTGEKVFLECVQDMDHENMFWYRQDPGLGLRLIYFSYDVKMKEKGDIPEGYSVSREKKERFSLILESASTNQTSMYLCASSQSHRGPGPQHFGDGTRLSIL.

The chain has TRBV7-3 and TRBJ2-1, with D unresolved. The CDR3 totals 12 residues. Germline values: CDR1 SGHTA, CDR2 FQGTGA. Trimming cost V 1 base and J 9 bases, with 7 bases left between them. This CDR3 reads CASSLSGGEQFF. CDR3 coding DNA: TGTGCCAGCAGCTTAAGCGGTGGTGAGCAGTTCTTC.

CDR3 bases: TGTGCCAGCAGCCCCTCTTCTTTCGGGGGGGCAAGTGAGCAGTACTTC. Translating gives CASSPSSFGGASEQYF. The J gene is TRBJ2-7, the V gene TRBV9, with 8 bases that match TRBD2. Per the germline V gene, CDR1 is SGDLS and CDR2 is YYNGEE. The CDR3 extends over 16 amino acids. The junction had 16 bases not matched to a gene; V was cut back by 4 bases and J by 7 bases.

This clone was observed once. V is TRBV5-1 and J is TRBJ2-1; possibly TRBD2 for D (5 bases). V lost 0 bases and J 12 bases, leaving 10 bases between the germline ends. The length of the CDR3 is 12 residues. Germline loops: CDR1 SGHRS, CDR2 YFSETQ. The CDR3 DNA sequence: TGCGCCAGCAGCTTGGGAGAGGCGGGGCAGTTCTTC. Its protein is CASSLGEAGQFF.

V gene TRBV5-8 combines with J gene TRBJ1-3; D uncertain. This CDR3 is built from 13 residues. The germline V gene has CDR1 SGHTS and CDR2 YDEGEE. Trimming shortened V by 4 bases and J by 3 bases, and 8 bases separated the two germline ends. The CDR3 DNA follows: TGTGCCAGCAGCCCGACTGTTGGAAACACCATATATTTT. Its protein is CASSPTVGNTIYF.

The chain carries TRBV5-4 and TRBJ1-1; perhaps TRBD1 as D (6 bases). Germline V gene sequence: CDR1 SGHNT, CDR2 YYREEE (reference sequence). CDR3 length: 13 residues. V was pared by 8 bases and J by 1 base, with 12 bases between. CDR3 sequence: CASFRDTNTEAFF. For the CDR3, the DNA is TGTGCCAGTTTCCGGGACACGAACACTGAAGCTTTCTTT.

The V gene is TRBV18, the J gene TRBJ1-1, with D hard to call. The germline gives CDR1 KGHSH, CDR2 LQKENI. V shed 2 bases and J shed 2 bases, with 12 bases lying between them. There are 15 residues in the CDR3. CDR3 region: CASSPLSTANTEAFF. CDR3 bases: TGTGCCAGCTCACCATTGAGTACAGCAAACACTGAAGCTTTCTTT.

CDR3 DNA sequence: TGTGCCAGCAGCCCCCTCGGGGGAAACTCCTACGAGCAGTACTTC. Its translation: CASSPLGGNSYEQYF. J is TRBJ2-7 and V is TRBV7-6; D is possibly TRBD2 (6 bases). Trimming removed 5 bases from V and 0 bases from J, with 14 bases in between. The length of the CDR3 is 15 residues. Per the germline V gene, CDR1 is SGHVS and CDR2 is FNYEAQ.

The V gene is TRBV7-2, the J gene TRBJ1-5; D call uncertain. CDR3 size: 15 residues. Looked up from germline, CDR1 is SGHTA and CDR2 is FQGNSA. V was shortened by 2 bases and J by 3 bases, with 11 bases between the two germline ends. CDR3 protein: CASSLSSRINQPQHF. CDR3 DNA: TGTGCCAGCAGCTTAAGTTCCCGTATCAATCAGCCCCAGCATTTT.

The rearrangement joins TRBV19 to TRBJ1-1; D may be TRBD1 (6 bases). The germline V gene encodes CDR1 LNHDA and CDR2 SQIVND (reference sequence). The germline V and J ends were trimmed by 6 bases and 4 bases, with 18 bases remaining between them. The CDR3 loop spans 15 amino acids. In nucleotides, the CDR3 is TGTGCCAGTAGAGATCAGGGGATCTCGATCACTGAAGCTTTCTTT. Translated, it gives CASRDQGISITEAFF.

The chain carries TRBV27 and TRBJ2-1; D is unresolved. Trimming took 2 bases from V and 0 from J, leaving 20 bases between them. The CDR3 length is 19 residues. The germline CDR1 and CDR2 sequences are MNHEY and SMNVEV (reference sequence). CDR3 sequence reads: CASSLREKGFWSSYNEQFF. CDR3 nucleotide sequence: TGTGCCAGCAGTTTAAGGGAAAAAGGTTTCTGGAGCTCCTACAATGAGCAGTTCTTC.

The rearrangement links TRBV19 to TRBJ1-1, with D maybe TRBD1 (6 bases). Trimming removed 3 bases from V and 4 bases from J, with 12 bases in between. The CDR3 is 14 amino acids. Germline V gene data show CDR1 as LNHDA and CDR2 as SQIVND (reference sequence). The CDR3 DNA is TGTGCCAGTAGTATTGGAGGGGGGTTCACTGAAGCTTTCTTT. Amino acids: CASSIGGGFTEAFF.

As concerns this clone: A much larger clone differs by one base, so this may be a read error. The chain combines TRBV6-6 with TRBJ2-5; 9 bases are a match to TRBD2. J was trimmed by 0 bases and V by 5 bases; bases with no gene match: 7. Germline assignment: CDR1 MNHNY and CDR2 SVGAGI (reference sequence). This CDR3 region has 16 residues. The CDR3 DNA reads as TGTGCCAGCAGTGGGGGCGGGGGGGGGTACCAAGAGACCCAGTACTTC. Translated, it gives CASSGGGGGYQETQYF.